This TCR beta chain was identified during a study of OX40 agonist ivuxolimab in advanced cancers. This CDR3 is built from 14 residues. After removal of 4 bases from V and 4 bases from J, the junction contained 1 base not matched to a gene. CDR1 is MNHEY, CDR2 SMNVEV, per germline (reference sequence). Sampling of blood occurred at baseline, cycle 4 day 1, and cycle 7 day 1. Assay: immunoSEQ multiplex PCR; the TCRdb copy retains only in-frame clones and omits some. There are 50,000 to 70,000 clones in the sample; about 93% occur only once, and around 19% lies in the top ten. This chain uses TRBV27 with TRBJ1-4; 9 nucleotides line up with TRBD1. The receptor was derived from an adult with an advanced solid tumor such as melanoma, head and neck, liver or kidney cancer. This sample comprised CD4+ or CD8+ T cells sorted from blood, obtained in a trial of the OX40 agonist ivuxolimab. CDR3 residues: CASSWTGVNEKLFF. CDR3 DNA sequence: TGTGCCAGCAGTTGGACAGGGGTTAATGAAAAACTGTTTTTT.